This note documents a single T cell receptor beta chain sequence. Its antigen is not known. Naive CD8 cells comprised CD45RO-negative, CCR7-positively selected cells, excluding terminally differentiated effector memory CD45RA+ cells. The CDR3 extends over 17 amino acids. The V segment lost 1 base and the J segment 2 bases; nucleotides outside the gene matches: 11. The V gene's germline CDR1 is SGHTA and CDR2 FQGNSA. These data belong to a study of shared clonotypes between healthy human individuals. Replicate PCRs run on sorted subsets employed 200 ng DNA, some 33,000 T cell genomes. This table comes from immunoSEQ multiplex PCR, and its TCRdb copy is limited to in-frame clones, with some not included. The data contain hundreds of thousands of clones, 92% of them seen just once; the ten biggest clones take up nearly 25%. General study points: Compared with clonotypes that all four donors shared, non-shared clonotypes had lower generation probabilities.

What was sequenced was naive CD8+ T cells sorted from blood. The chain combines TRBV7-2 with TRBJ2-7, with TRBD2 matching 7 bases. The source is a man between 25 and 39 years old in good health. The CDR3 region has the DNA TGTGCCAGCAGCTTAGGCCCCTCGGGGGGAGGGGCCTACGAGCAGTACTTC. Protein: CASSLGPSGGGAYEQYF.